A single T cell receptor (beta chain) is shown here with its context. The target antigen is unknown. This specimen belongs to a study of cytomegalovirus exposure and HLA in healthy donors. Study details: In a previous analysis, 117 million unique TCR beta sequences were found from 150 million to 200 million T cells. Points from the study as a whole: Within an earlier analysis, most TCR beta V segments proved productive either about 87% or about 30% of the time.

The germline CDR1 and CDR2 sequences are SGHRS and YFSETQ. After removal of 2 bases from V and 5 bases from J, the junction contained 5 bases not matched to a gene. This CDR3 contains 14 residues. Both 60 Vbeta primers and 13 Jbeta primers went into the PCR. Assay: immunoSEQ multiplex PCR; the TCRdb copy retains only in-frame clones and omits some. This sample yields nearly 110,000 clones, of which approximately 79% are seen a single time; about 3.6% belongs to the top ten. This TCR came from a man aged 60 to 69 in good health and CMV-seronegative. The chain is built from TRBV5-1 and TRBJ2-5; 8 positions match TRBD2. Sequenced material: PBMCs. In nucleotides, the CDR3 is TGCGCCAGCAGCTTATCGGGGGGGCTGGAGACCCAGTACTTC. This encodes CASSLSGGLETQYF.